Below, 22 T cell receptor beta chains from the same sample are listed, as sequenced in a study of radiation and T cells in renal cell carcinoma. Noted time point: blood 4 weeks post-SBRT, at nephrectomy. Treatment of the sample: 15 Gy SBRT to primary tumor, nephrectomy 4 weeks later. Repertoires were generated with immunoSEQ multiplex PCR, while TCRdb's copy carries only in-frame clones and drops some. The sample carries roughly 61,000 clones, about three quarters recorded once. Sequenced material: blood, taken from a patient whose treatment included radiotherapy and nephrectomy. The receptors come from a man between 60 and 75 years old with renal cell carcinoma.

The chain joins TRBV5-4 to TRBJ2-3; no clear D gene. The germline gives CDR1 SGHNT, CDR2 YYREEE (reference sequence). The ends were cut back, 1 base at V and 2 bases at J, with 2 bases in the middle. The CDR3 is 12 amino acids. The CDR3 here is CASSLSTDTQYF. Written as DNA, the CDR3 is TGTGCCAGCAGCTTGTCCACAGATACGCAGTATTTT.

The rearrangement links TRBV5-4 to TRBJ2-2; a weak D match, TRBD1 (6 bases). Trimming removed 4 bases from V and 4 bases from J, with 17 bases in between. CDR3 length: 16 residues. Germline-derived CDR1 and CDR2 are SGHNT and YYREEE (reference sequence). In DNA form, the CDR3 reads TGTGCCAGCAGCATAGCACAGGGTTCTGGCACCGGGGAGCTGTTTTTT. Its protein product is CASSIAQGSGTGELFF.

The chain is built from TRBV11-2 and TRBJ2-2, with D uncertain. Per the germline V gene, CDR1 is SGHAT and CDR2 is FQNNGV. CDR3 length equals 12 residues. With 10 bases removed from V and 4 bases from J, the gap between germline ends came to 10 bases. The CDR3 coding sequence is TGTGCCACAAGAGATTTCACCGGGGAGCTGTTTTTT. The encoded protein is CATRDFTGELFF.

The rearrangement uses TRBV11-1 and TRBJ2-3; TRBD2 aligns across 12 bases. Germline CDR1 SGHAT, CDR2 FQDESV (reference sequence). With 3 bases clipped from V and 2 bases from J, the junction kept 9 bases outside the gene matches. The CDR3 contains 18 residues. CDR3 sequence: CASSLGPWTSGTTDTQYF. The CDR3 nucleotides are TGTGCCAGCAGCTTGGGCCCCTGGACTAGCGGGACCACAGATACGCAGTATTTT.

The chain couples TRBV7-2 to TRBJ1-1; TRBD1 is a possible D gene (6 bases). Germline-derived CDR1 and CDR2 are SGHTA and FQGNSA. Trimming shortened V by 4 bases and J by 8 bases, and 11 bases separated the two germline ends. This CDR3 spans 12 amino acids. The chain's CDR3 is CASSSPGTEAFF. The CDR3 coding sequence is TGTGCCAGCAGCTCCCCCGGGACAGAAGCTTTCTTT.

The chain couples TRBV19 to TRBJ2-5, with TRBD1 identical over 8 bases. The germline CDR1 and CDR2 sequences are LNHDA and SQIVND (reference sequence). After removal of 3 bases from V and 2 bases from J, the junction contained 11 bases not matched to a gene. The CDR3 runs 17 residues. The CDR3 sequence is CASSIGQGDSTQETQYF. As DNA, the CDR3 is TGTGCCAGTAGTATCGGACAGGGAGACTCAACTCAAGAGACCCAGTACTTC. Drawing the rest from reference TRBV19 and TRBJ2-5, the complete variable domain is DGGITQSPKYLFRKEGQNVTLSCEQNLNHDAMYWYRQDPGQGLRLIYYSQIVNDFQKGDIAEGYSVSREKKESFPLTVTSAQKNPTAFYLCASSIGQGDSTQETQYFGPGTRLLVL.

A few counts support this clone. This chain links TRBV10-3 with TRBJ1-1; D remains unclear. CDR3 length equals 13 residues. Germline CDR1 and CDR2: ENHRY and SYGVKD. The V end lost 4 bases, the J end lost 0 bases, and 6 bases lay between the germline ends. CDR3 coding DNA: TGTGCCATCAGTGCCGGGATGAACACTGAAGCTTTCTTT. Translated, it gives CAISAGMNTEAFF.

The V and J genes are TRBV19 and TRBJ1-6, with D unresolved. With 0 bases removed from V and 5 bases from J, the gap between germline ends came to 8 bases. Germline assignment: CDR1 LNHDA and CDR2 SQIVND (reference sequence). This CDR3 contains 15 residues. The CDR3 reads CASSIDSNDNSPLHF. The CDR3 DNA sequence: TGTGCCAGTAGTATAGATTCAAATGATAATTCACCCCTCCACTTT.

This clone has more than one count but fewer than ten. The chain has TRBV19 and TRBJ2-1; D remains unclear. This CDR3 contains 16 residues. V lost 0 bases and J 1 base, leaving 10 bases between the germline ends. Germline lookup yields CDR1 LNHDA and CDR2 SQIVND (reference sequence). CDR3 region: CASSIEARQSYNEQFF. As DNA, the CDR3 is TGTGCCAGTAGTATAGAGGCTCGCCAATCCTACAATGAGCAGTTCTTC.

The chain couples TRBV19 to TRBJ1-3, with no clear D. CDR1 LNHDA and CDR2 SQIVND come from the germline V gene (reference sequence). Trimming took 3 bases from V and 0 from J, leaving 15 bases between them. The CDR3 contains 17 residues. CDR3 nucleotide sequence: TGTGCCAGTAGTATGGGGTCCTCTATCCTCTCTGGAAACACCATATATTTT. The encoded protein is CASSMGSSILSGNTIYF. Complete variable domain (other parts from reference TRBV19 and TRBJ1-3): DGGITQSPKYLFRKEGQNVTLSCEQNLNHDAMYWYRQDPGQGLRLIYYSQIVNDFQKGDIAEGYSVSREKKESFPLTVTSAQKNPTAFYLCASSMGSSILSGNTIYFGEGSWLTVV.

The chain links TRBV19 to TRBJ2-7; the match to TRBD1 covers 9 bases. The CDR3 contains 14 residues. The germline V gene encodes CDR1 LNHDA and CDR2 SQIVND (reference sequence). J was trimmed by 4 bases and V by 5 bases; bases with no gene match: 6. CDR3 sequence: CASSLSTGGYEQYF. The DNA for the CDR3 is TGTGCCAGTAGTCTGTCGACAGGGGGGTACGAGCAGTACTTC.

V usage is TRBV5-4 and J usage is TRBJ1-2; tentative D call: TRBD1 (5 bases). The CDR3 has 16 amino acids. Per the germline V gene, CDR1 is SGHNT and CDR2 is YYREEE (reference sequence). V was pared by 1 base and J by 4 bases, with 17 bases between. As DNA, the CDR3 is TGTGCCAGCAGCTTGTCTCGGCAGGGCCCCATCTATGGCTACACCTTC. Translation: CASSLSRQGPIYGYTF. The complete variable domain, with remaining parts taken from reference TRBV5-4 and TRBJ1-2, reads ETGVTQSPTHLIKTRGQQVTLRCSSQSGHNTVSWYQQALGQGPQFIFQYYREEENGRGNFPPRFSGLQFPNYSSELNVNALELDDSALYLCASSLSRQGPIYGYTFGSGTRLTVV.

This chain connects TRBV7-2 to TRBJ1-5; D gene ambiguous. Germline CDR1 reads SGHTA; CDR2 reads FQGNSA. The V gene lost 1 base and the J gene lost 7 bases, with 11 bases spanning the gap. This CDR3 is built from 14 residues. The chain's CDR3 is CASSLVPGSQPQHF. Here the CDR3 DNA reads TGTGCCAGCAGCTTAGTGCCGGGATCGCAGCCCCAGCATTTT.

The sample holds one count of this clone. The J gene is TRBJ2-7, the V gene TRBV6-6; tentative D call: TRBD1 (6 bases). The V and J ends lost 6 bases and 4 bases respectively, with 10 bases between them. Germline V lookup: CDR1 MNHNY, CDR2 SVGAGI (reference sequence). The CDR3 is 12 residues long. The CDR3 DNA reads TGTGCCAGCAGCCCGGACAGATACGAGCAGTACTTC. Its translation is CASSPDRYEQYF.

The rearrangement joins TRBV18 to TRBJ2-1; D could derive from TRBD1 or TRBD2 (5 bases each). V was shortened by 3 bases and J by 5 bases, with 17 bases between the two germline ends. The CDR3 is 16 amino acids. The V gene's germline CDR1 is KGHSH and CDR2 LQKENI. The CDR3 loop is CASSPPGGGKDNEQFF. DNA for the CDR3: TGTGCCAGCTCACCCCCCGGTGGGGGAAAGGACAATGAGCAGTTCTTC.

The chain employs TRBV30 and TRBJ1-3; D remains ambiguous. This CDR3 is 16 amino acids long. Germline CDR1 is GTSNPN and CDR2 is SVGIG (reference sequence). V lost 2 bases and J 0 bases, leaving 14 bases between the germline ends. The CDR3 loop is CAWSLRRPSSGNTIYF. CDR3 DNA sequence: TGTGCCTGGAGTTTGCGGCGGCCATCCTCTGGAAACACCATATATTTT. Based on the CDR3 plus reference TRBV30 and TRBJ1-3, the full variable domain is SQTIHQWPATLVQPVGSPLSLECTVEGTSNPNLYWYRQAAGRGLQLLFYSVGIGQISSEVPQNLSASRPQDRQFILSSKKLLLSDSGFYLCAWSLRRPSSGNTIYFGEGSWLTVV.

The V call is TRBV6-1, the J call TRBJ2-3; D might be TRBD1 or TRBD2, each matching 6 bases. CDR1 MNHNS and CDR2 SASEGT come from the germline V gene. The CDR3 contains 16 residues. Deletions cut 2 bases from V and 2 bases from J, with 14 bases between. The CDR3 sequence is CASSERGQRLTDTQYF. CDR3 in DNA: TGTGCCAGCAGTGAACGGGGGCAGCGGCTCACAGATACGCAGTATTTT.

This clone came up once. The rearrangement uses TRBV14 and TRBJ2-3, with 7 bases fitting TRBD1. This CDR3 comprises 15 residues. The V gene end was trimmed by 4 bases and the J gene end by 1 base; junction bases not matched to a gene: 5. Germline V CDR1 and CDR2: SGHDN, FVKESK. The CDR3 DNA sequence: TGTGCCAGCAGCCTAACCGGACAGGGCACAGATACGCAGTATTTT. Translating gives CASSLTGQGTDTQYF.

This sequence joins TRBV30 and TRBJ1-2, with TRBD1 as a possible D gene (6 bases). Germline V gene sequence: CDR1 GTSNPN, CDR2 SVGIG (reference sequence). The CDR3 is 11 residues long. Between the trimmed V and J ends, which lost 8 bases and 4 bases, there was a span of 11 bases. The CDR3 DNA follows: TGTGCCAACAGGGTCCCCTATGGCTACACCTTC. Protein product: CANRVPYGYTF. Looking up the rest from reference TRBV30 and TRBJ1-2 gives the full variable domain: SQTIHQWPATLVQPVGSPLSLECTVEGTSNPNLYWYRQAAGRGLQLLFYSVGIGQISSEVPQNLSASRPQDRQFILSSKKLLLSDSGFYLCANRVPYGYTFGSGTRLTVV.

This chain joins TRBV11-2 and TRBJ2-2; TRBD2 aligns across 14 bases. Germline values: CDR1 SGHAT, CDR2 FQNNGV. CDR3 length equals 15 residues. V trimming: 5 bases; J trimming: 6 bases; junction bases outside the gene matches: 2. The DNA for the CDR3 is TGTGCCAGCAGCGGACTAGCGGGAGGTCCCGGGGAGCTGTTTTTT. This codes for CASSGLAGGPGELFF.

This clone was picked up a small number of times. The chain joins TRBV5-5 to TRBJ2-7, with 11 bases lining up with TRBD2. V dropped 5 bases and J dropped 0; count of bases not matched to a gene: 4. Germline values: CDR1 SGHKS, CDR2 YYEKEE (reference sequence). This CDR3 has 15 residues. The CDR3 here is CASSRSGGASYEQYF. CDR3 bases: TGTGCCAGCAGTCGTAGCGGGGGGGCCTCCTACGAGCAGTACTTC.

This chain links TRBV29-1 with TRBJ2-1; D is uncertain. V lost 4 bases and J 3 bases, leaving 7 bases between the germline ends. Germline V gene data show CDR1 as SQVTM and CDR2 as ANQGSEA. CDR3 length: 12 amino acids. CDR3 in DNA: TGCAGCGTTGGGTCAGGCTACAATGAGCAGTTCTTC. It codes for CSVGSGYNEQFF.